The 5 T cell receptor beta chains below all came from one sample that was sequenced in a study of shared clonotypes between healthy human individuals. TCRdb's table, derived via immunoSEQ multiplex PCR, lists solely in-frame clones and lacks some. The sample has 520,000 or so clones; approximately 79% are singletons. The sequenced sample was PBMCs. All receptors derive from a woman aged 40 to 50 in good health. Some clones in this sample may be carry-over from other donors' samples.

CDR3 coding DNA: TGTGCCAGCAGCTGGGGCGGGGGAAACTACAATGAGCAGTTCTTC. Protein product: CASSWGGGNYNEQFF. The chain carries TRBV11-3 and TRBJ2-1; 7 positions agree with TRBD2. V lost 4 bases, J lost 3 bases, and 6 bases stayed unmatched. Per the germline V gene, CDR1 is SGHNT and CDR2 is YENEEA. The CDR3 spans 15 residues.

This chain uses TRBV6-6 with TRBJ1-1, with no clear D. The CDR3 loop spans 14 amino acids. CDR1 is MNHNY and CDR2 is SVGAGI in the germline V gene (reference sequence). V lost 5 bases and J 1 base, leaving 11 bases between the germline ends. The CDR3 bases are TGTGCCAGCAGTCCCGGGCAGAGGAACACTGAAGCTTTCTTT. As protein: CASSPGQRNTEAFF.

In DNA form, the CDR3 reads TGTGCCAGCAGCTTAACGGGGAGCCAAGAGACCCAGTACTTC. Translated, it gives CASSLTGSQETQYF. This chain joins TRBV7-9 and TRBJ2-5, with D perhaps matching TRBD2 (5 bases). Germline CDR1 reads SEHNR; CDR2 reads FQNEAQ (reference sequence). This CDR3 comprises 14 residues. Trimming took 2 bases from V and 1 from J, leaving 8 bases between them.

CDR3 protein: CASSYTSVITDTQYF. CDR3 in DNA: TGTGCCAGCAGCTACACTAGCGTAATCACAGATACGCAGTATTTT. The chain employs TRBV4-2 and TRBJ2-3, with TRBD2 matching over 7 bases. The CDR3 extends over 15 amino acids. With V trimmed by 5 bases and J by 2 bases, 7 bases remained unmatched. Germline-derived CDR1 and CDR2 are LGHNA and YNFKEQ.

This chain joins TRBV9 and TRBJ2-5; D may match TRBD1 or TRBD2 (5 bases each). V was shortened by 4 bases and J by 1 base, with 14 bases between the two germline ends. The germline CDR1 and CDR2 sequences are SGDLS and YYNGEE. This CDR3 has 15 residues. The CDR3 bases are TGTGCCAGCAGCATCCAACCGGGACCCCAAGAGACCCAGTACTTC. Its translation: CASSIQPGPQETQYF.